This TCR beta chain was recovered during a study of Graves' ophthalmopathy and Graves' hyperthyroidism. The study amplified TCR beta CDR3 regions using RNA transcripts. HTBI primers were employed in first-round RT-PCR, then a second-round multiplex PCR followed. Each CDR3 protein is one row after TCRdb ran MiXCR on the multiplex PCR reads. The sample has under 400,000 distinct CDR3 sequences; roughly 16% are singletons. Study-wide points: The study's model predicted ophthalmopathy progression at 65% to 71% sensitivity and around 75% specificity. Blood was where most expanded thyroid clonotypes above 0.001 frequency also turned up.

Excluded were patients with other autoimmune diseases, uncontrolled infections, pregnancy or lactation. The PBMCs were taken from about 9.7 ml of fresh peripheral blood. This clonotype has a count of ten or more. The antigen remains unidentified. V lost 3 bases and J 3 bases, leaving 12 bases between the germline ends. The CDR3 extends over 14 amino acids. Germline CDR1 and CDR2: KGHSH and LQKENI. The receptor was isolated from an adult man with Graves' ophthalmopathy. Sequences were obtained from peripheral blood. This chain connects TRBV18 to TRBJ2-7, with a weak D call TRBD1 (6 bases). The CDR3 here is CASSPGQRVYEQYF. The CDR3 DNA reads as TGTGCCAGCTCACCCGGACAGAGAGTCTACGAGCAGTACTTC.